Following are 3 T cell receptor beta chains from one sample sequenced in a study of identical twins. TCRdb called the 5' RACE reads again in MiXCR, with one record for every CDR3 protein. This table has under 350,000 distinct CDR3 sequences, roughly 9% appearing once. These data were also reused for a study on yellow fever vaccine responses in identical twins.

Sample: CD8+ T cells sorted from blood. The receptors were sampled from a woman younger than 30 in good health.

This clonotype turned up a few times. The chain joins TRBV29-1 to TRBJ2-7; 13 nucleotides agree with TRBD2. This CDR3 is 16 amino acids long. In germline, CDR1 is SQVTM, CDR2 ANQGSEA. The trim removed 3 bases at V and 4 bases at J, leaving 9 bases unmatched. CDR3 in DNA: TGCAGCGTTGAGGGACTAGCGGGAAGTCGTCCTTACGAGCAGTACTTC. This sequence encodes CSVEGLAGSRPYEQYF.

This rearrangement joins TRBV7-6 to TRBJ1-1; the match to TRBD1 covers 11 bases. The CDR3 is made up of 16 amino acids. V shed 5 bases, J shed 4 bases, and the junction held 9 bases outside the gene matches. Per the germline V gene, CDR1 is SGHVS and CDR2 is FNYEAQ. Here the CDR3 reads CASSQGQGVPSTEAFF. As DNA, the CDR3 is TGTGCCAGCAGCCAGGGACAGGGGGTGCCTAGCACTGAAGCTTTCTTT. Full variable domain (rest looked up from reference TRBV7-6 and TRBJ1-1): GAGVSQSPRYKVTKRGQDVALRCDPISGHVSLYWYRQALGQGPEFLTYFNYEAQQDKSGLPNDRFSAERPEGSISTLTIQRTEQRDSAMYRCASSQGQGVPSTEAFFGQGTRLTVV.

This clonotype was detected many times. CDR3 DNA: TGTGCCAGCAGCTTTTTAACCGAGGGGGAGACCCAGTACTTC. This codes for CASSFLTEGETQYF. The V call is TRBV7-9, the J call TRBJ2-5; D may match TRBD1 or TRBD2 (5 bases each). CDR1 and CDR2 from the germline V gene are SEHNR and FQNEAQ (reference sequence). V lost 3 bases to trimming and J lost 5 bases, with 13 bases between them. The CDR3 is 14 residues long.